This T cell receptor (beta chain) was sequenced during a study of blood T cell repertoires in COVID-19. Study summary: The samples span acute and convalescent COVID-19 from the United States, Italy and Spain. PBMCs, B-cell-depleted T cells, or T cells provided the cDNA or gDNA that made up the material.

Generated by immunoSEQ multiplex PCR, the TCRdb table keeps only in-frame clones and is missing some. Of over 65,000 clones listed, over 85% were seen once; the top ten hold about 4.5%. The CDR3 runs 15 residues. The V segment lost 5 bases and the J segment 3 bases; nucleotides outside the gene matches: 9. Germline loops: CDR1 SGHNT, CDR2 YENEEA. The sample comprised peripheral blood. The V gene is TRBV11-3, the J gene TRBJ2-7, with 8 bases identical to TRBD2. The origin of this receptor is a man aged 50 or older with active COVID-19. The CDR3 DNA follows: TGTGCCAGCAGCCAAGAGCGGGGGCGTTTCTACGAGCAGTACTTC. Encoded protein: CASSQERGRFYEQYF. The full variable domain, completed using reference TRBV11-3 and TRBJ2-7, is EAGVVQSPRYKIIEKKQPVAFWCNPISGHNTLYWYLQNLGQGPELLIRYENEEAVDDSQLPKDRFSAERLKGVDSTLKIQPAELGDSAVYLCASSQERGRFYEQYFGPGTRLTVT.